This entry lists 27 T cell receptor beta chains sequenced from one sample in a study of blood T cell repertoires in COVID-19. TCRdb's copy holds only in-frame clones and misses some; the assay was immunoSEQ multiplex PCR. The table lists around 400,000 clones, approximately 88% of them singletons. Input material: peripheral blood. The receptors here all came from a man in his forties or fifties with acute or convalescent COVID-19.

The DNA for the CDR3 is TGTGCCAGCAGCGTAGTCGGCGGGAGGGGTTGGCCTCCAGATACGCAGTATTTT. Protein sequence: CASSVVGGRGWPPDTQYF. The V call is TRBV9, the J call TRBJ2-3; 9 bases are a match to TRBD2. Germline V lookup: CDR1 SGDLS, CDR2 YYNGEE. V lost 0 bases to trimming and J lost 4 bases; unmatched junction nucleotides: 12. This CDR3 is 18 amino acids long.

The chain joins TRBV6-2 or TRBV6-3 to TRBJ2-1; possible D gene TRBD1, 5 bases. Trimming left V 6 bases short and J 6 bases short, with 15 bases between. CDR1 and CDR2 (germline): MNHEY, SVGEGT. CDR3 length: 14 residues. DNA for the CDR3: TGTGCCAGCAGCGACCCCATTGGGGCCAATGAGCAGTTCTTC. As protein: CASSDPIGANEQFF.

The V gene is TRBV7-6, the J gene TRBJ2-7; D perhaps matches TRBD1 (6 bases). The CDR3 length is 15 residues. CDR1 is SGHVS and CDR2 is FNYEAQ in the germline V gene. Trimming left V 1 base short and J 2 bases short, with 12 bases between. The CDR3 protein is CASSLGDTLTYEQYF. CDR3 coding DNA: TGTGCCAGCAGCTTAGGGGACACACTAACCTACGAGCAGTACTTC. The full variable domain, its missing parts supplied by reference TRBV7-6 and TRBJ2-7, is GAGVSQSPRYKVTKRGQDVALRCDPISGHVSLYWYRQALGQGPEFLTYFNYEAQQDKSGLPNDRFSAERPEGSISTLTIQRTEQRDSAMYRCASSLGDTLTYEQYFGPGTRLTVT.

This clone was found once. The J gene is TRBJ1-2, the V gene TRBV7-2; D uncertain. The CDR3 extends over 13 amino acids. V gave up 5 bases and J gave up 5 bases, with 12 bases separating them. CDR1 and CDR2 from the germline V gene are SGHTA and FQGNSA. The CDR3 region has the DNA TGTGCCAGCAGCCCCCAGGCGGGATATGGCTACACCTTC. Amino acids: CASSPQAGYGYTF.

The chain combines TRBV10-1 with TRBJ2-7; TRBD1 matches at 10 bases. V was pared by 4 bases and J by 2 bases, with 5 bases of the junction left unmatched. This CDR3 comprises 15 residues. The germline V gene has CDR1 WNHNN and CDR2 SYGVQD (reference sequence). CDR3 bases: TGCGCCAGCAGTGCTTTCGGGACAGGGGCCTACGAGCAGTACTTC. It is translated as CASSAFGTGAYEQYF.

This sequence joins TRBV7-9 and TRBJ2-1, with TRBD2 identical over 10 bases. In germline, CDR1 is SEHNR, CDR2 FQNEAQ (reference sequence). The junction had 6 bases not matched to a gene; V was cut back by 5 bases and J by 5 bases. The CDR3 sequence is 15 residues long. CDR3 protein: CASSPGTSAHNEQFF. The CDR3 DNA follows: TGTGCCAGCAGCCCCGGGACTAGCGCGCACAATGAGCAGTTCTTC.

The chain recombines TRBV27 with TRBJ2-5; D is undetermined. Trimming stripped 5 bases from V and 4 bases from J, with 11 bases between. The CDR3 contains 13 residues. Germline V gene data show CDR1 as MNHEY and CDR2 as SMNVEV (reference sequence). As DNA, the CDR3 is TGTGCCAGCAGTCCCTTTACGGTAGAGACCCAGTACTTC. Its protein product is CASSPFTVETQYF.

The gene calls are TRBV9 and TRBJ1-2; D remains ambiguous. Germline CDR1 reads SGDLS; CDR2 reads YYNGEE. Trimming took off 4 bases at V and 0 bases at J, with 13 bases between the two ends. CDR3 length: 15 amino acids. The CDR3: CASSPRHTSNYGYTF. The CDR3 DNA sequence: TGTGCCAGCAGCCCAAGACATACTTCTAACTATGGCTACACCTTC.

CDR3 nucleotide sequence: TGTGCCAGCAGCCAGAGAGCGGGGGCGACTGGGGCCAACGTCCTGACTTTC. It encodes CASSQRAGATGANVLTF. V and J are TRBV7-2 and TRBJ2-6, with TRBD2 matching over 8 bases. Germline values: CDR1 SGHTA, CDR2 FQGNSA. The CDR3 contains 17 residues. J was trimmed by 2 bases and V by 5 bases; bases with no gene match: 8.

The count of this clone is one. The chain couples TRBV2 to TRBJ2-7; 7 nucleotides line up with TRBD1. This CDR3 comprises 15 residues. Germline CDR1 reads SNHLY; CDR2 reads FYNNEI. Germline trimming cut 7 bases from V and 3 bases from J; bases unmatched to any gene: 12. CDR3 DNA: TGTGCCAGCACGACGGGACAGCCTATGAACTACGAGCAGTACTTC. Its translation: CASTTGQPMNYEQYF.

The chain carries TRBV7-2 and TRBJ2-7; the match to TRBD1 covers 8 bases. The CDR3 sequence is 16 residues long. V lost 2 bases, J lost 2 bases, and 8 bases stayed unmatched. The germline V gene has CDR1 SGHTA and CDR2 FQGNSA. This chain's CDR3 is CASSLRRTGLAYEQYF. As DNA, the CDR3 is TGTGCCAGCAGCTTACGACGGACAGGGTTAGCCTACGAGCAGTACTTC.

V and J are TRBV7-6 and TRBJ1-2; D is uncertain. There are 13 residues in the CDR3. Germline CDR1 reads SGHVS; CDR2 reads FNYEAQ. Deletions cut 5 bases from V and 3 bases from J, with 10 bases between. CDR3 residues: CASSPSGYYGYTF. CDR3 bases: TGTGCCAGCAGCCCCTCAGGATACTATGGCTACACCTTC.

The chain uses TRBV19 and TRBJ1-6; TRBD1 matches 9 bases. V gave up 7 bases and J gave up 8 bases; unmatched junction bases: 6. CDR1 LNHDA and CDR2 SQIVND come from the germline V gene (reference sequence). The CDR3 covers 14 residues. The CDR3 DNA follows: TGTGCCAGTACCCTCGACAGGGGGGATTCACCCCTCCACTTT. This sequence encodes CASTLDRGDSPLHF.

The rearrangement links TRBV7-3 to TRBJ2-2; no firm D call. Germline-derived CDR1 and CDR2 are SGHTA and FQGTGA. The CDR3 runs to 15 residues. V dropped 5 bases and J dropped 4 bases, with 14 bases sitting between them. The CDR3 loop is CASSPRPRGTGELFF. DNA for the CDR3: TGTGCCAGCAGCCCCCGGCCCCGCGGCACCGGGGAGCTGTTTTTT.

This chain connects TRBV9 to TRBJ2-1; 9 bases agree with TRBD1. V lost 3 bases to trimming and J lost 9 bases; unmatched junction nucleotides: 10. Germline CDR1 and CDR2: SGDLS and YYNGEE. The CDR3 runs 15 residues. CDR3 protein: CASSAADRGSVEQFF. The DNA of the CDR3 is TGTGCCAGCAGCGCGGCGGACAGGGGTTCGGTTGAGCAGTTCTTC.

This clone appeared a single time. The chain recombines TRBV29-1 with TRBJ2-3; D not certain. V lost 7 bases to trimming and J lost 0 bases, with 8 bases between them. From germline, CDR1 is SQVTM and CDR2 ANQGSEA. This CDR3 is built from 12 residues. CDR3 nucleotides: TGCAGCGCCCTGCGGAGCACAGATACGCAGTATTTT. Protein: CSALRSTDTQYF.

The CDR3 DNA reads as TGTGCCATCAGTGGGACAGGGAATCAGCCCCAGCATTTT. Translating gives CAISGTGNQPQHF. The chain carries TRBV10-3 and TRBJ1-5, with 8 bases that match TRBD1. The length of the CDR3 is 13 residues. Germline-derived CDR1 and CDR2 are ENHRY and SYGVKD. J lost 4 bases, V lost 4 bases, and 0 bases had no gene match.

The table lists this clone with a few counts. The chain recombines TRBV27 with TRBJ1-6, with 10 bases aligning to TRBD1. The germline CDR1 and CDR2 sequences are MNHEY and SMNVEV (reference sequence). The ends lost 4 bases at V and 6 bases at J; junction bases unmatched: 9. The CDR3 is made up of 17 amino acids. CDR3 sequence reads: CASSSPGQGGGNSPLHF. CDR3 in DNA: TGTGCCAGCAGTTCACCCGGACAGGGGGGCGGTAATTCACCCCTCCACTTT.

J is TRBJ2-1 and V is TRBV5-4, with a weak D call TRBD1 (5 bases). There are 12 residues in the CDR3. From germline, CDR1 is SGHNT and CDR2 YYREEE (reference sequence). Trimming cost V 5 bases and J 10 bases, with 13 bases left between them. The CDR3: CASRSQGGEQFF. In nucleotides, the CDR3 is TGTGCCAGCAGATCCCAGGGTGGAGAGCAGTTCTTC.

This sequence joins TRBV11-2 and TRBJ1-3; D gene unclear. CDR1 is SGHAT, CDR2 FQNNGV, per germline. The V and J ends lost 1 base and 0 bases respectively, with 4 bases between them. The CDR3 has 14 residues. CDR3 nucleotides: TGTGCCAGCAGCTTAGGCGGCTCTGGAAACACCATATATTTT. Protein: CASSLGGSGNTIYF. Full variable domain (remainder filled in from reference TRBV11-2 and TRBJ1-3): EAGVAQSPRYKIIEKRQSVAFWCNPISGHATLYWYQQILGQGPKLLIQFQNNGVVDDSQLPKDRFSAERLKGVDSTLKIQPAKLEDSAVYLCASSLGGSGNTIYFGEGSWLTVV.

The CDR3 nucleotides read TGTGCCAGCAGTTCACCGGGACAGGGGGGAGACACTGAAGCTTTCTTT. Translation: CASSSPGQGGDTEAFF. V is TRBV27 and J is TRBJ1-1, with 11 bases that match TRBD1. Germline V CDR1 and CDR2: MNHEY, SMNVEV (reference sequence). The CDR3 spans 16 residues. J gave up 3 bases and V 4 bases, and 7 bases lay outside the gene matches.

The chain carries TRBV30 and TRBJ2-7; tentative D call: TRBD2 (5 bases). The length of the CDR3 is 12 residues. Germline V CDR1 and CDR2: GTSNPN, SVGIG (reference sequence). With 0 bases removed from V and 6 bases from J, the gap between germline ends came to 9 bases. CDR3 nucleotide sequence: TGTGCCTGGAGTGTACTAGGAGCCGAGCAGTACTTC. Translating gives CAWSVLGAEQYF.

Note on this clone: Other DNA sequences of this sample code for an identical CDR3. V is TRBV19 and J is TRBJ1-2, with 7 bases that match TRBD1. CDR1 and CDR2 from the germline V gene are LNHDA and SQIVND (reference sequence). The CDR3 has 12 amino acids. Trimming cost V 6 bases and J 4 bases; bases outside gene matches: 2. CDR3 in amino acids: CASSRQGYGYTF. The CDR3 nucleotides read TGTGCCAGTAGCAGACAGGGCTATGGCTACACCTTC. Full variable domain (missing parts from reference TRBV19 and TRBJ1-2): DGGITQSPKYLFRKEGQNVTLSCEQNLNHDAMYWYRQDPGQGLRLIYYSQIVNDFQKGDIAEGYSVSREKKESFPLTVTSAQKNPTAFYLCASSRQGYGYTFGSGTRLTVV.

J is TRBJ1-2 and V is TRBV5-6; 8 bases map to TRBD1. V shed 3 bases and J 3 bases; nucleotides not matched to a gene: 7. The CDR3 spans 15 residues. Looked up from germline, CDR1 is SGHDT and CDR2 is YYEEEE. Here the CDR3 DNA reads TGTGCCAGCAGCTCTGGACAGGGTAATCACTATGGCTACACCTTC. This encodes CASSSGQGNHYGYTF.

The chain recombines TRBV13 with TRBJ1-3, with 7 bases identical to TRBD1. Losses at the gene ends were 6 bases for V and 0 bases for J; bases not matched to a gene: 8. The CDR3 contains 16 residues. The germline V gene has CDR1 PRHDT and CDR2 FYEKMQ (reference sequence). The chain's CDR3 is CASRRSRDSSGNTIYF. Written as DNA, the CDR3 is TGTGCCAGCAGGCGGTCCCGGGACAGCTCTGGAAACACCATATATTTT. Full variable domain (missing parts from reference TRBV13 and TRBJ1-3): AAGVIQSPRHLIKEKRETATLKCYPIPRHDTVYWYQQGPGQDPQFLISFYEKMQSDKGSIPDRFSAQQFSDYHSELNMSSLELGDSALYFCASRRSRDSSGNTIYFGEGSWLTVV.

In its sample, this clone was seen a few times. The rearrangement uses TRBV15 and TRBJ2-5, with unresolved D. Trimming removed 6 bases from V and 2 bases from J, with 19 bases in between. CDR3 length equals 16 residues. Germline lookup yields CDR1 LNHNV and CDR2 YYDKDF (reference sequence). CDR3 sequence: CATSAGPETLQETQYF. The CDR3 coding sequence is TGTGCCACCAGTGCTGGGCCAGAGACCCTGCAAGAGACCCAGTACTTC.

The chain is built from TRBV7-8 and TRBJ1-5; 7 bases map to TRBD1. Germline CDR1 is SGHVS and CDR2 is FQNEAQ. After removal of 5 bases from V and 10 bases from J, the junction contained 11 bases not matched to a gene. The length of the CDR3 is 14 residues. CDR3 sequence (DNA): TGTGCCAGCAGCACCAGGACAGGATTTATCCCCCAGCATTTT. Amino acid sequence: CASSTRTGFIPQHF. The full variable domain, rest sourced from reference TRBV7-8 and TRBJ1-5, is GAGVSQSPRYKVAKRGQDVALRCDPISGHVSLFWYQQALGQGPEFLTYFQNEAQLDKSGLPSDRFFAERPEGSVSTLKIQRTQQEDSAVYLCASSTRTGFIPQHFGDGTRLSIL.